Listed below are T cell receptor beta chains from one sample, sequenced in a study of CD8 T cells in ankylosing spondylitis. TCRdb itself ran the 5' RACE reads through MiXCR, one entry per CDR3 protein. The sample shows some 250,000 distinct CDR3 sequences, approximately 24% of them seen only once. Sequencing was done on a sample of blood, either unsorted or a sorted T cell fraction (not recorded which). The receptor set was obtained from a male donor with ankylosing spondylitis or in good health (not recorded which). Each CDR3 is given with its conserved first and last residue. D genes are given only for firm matches. The size entry is marked missing in some rows and otherwise reads once, few, many or a size class.

d_call j_call v_call clone_size cdr3_aa cdr3_nt
TRBD1 TRBJ2-3 TRBV7-3 many CASSLTGQGTGSDTQYF TGTGCCAGCAGCTTAACGGGCCAGGGGACAGGGTCCGATACGCAGTATTTT
NA TRBJ2-1 TRBV5-5 few CASSLMGGSYNEQFF TGTGCCAGCAGTTTGATGGGGGGATCCTACAATGAGCAGTTCTTC
NA TRBJ2-3 TRBV20-1 many CSARTTDTQYF TGCAGTGCTAGGACCACAGATACGCAGTATTTT
NA TRBJ1-1 TRBV20-1 NA CSSYTVNTEAFF TGCAGTTCGTATACAGTGAACACTGAAGCTTTCTTT
TRBD2 TRBJ2-3 TRBV10-2 many CASSESGRGGGDTQYF TGCGCCAGCAGTGAGTCGGGACGGGGGGGTGGAGATACGCAGTATTTT
NA TRBJ1-6 TRBV5-1 few CASSGGLGNSPLHF TGCGCCAGCAGCGGGGGGTTGGGTAATTCACCCCTCCACTTT
NA TRBJ2-7 TRBV20-1 many CSAPRQSSYEQYF TGCAGTGCCCCTAGACAGAGCTCCTACGAGCAGTACTTC
TRBD1 TRBJ2-7 TRBV29-1 NA CSVRTGTGVYEQYF TGCAGCGTTAGAACCGGGACAGGGGTCTACGAGCAGTACTTC
TRBD1 TRBJ1-2 TRBV12-3/TRBV12-4 few CASSPHRGGYTF TGTGCCAGCAGTCCCCACAGGGGTGGCTACACCTTC
TRBD1 TRBJ2-2 TRBV4-2 NA CASSQDLGTGVLGELFF TGTGCCAGCAGCCAAGACTTGGGGACAGGGGTTCTCGGGGAGCTGTTTTTT
TRBD1 TRBJ2-7 TRBV10-3 many CAIRPGQGNHEQYF TGTGCCATCAGGCCGGGACAGGGCAACCACGAGCAGTACTTC
TRBD1 TRBJ1-1 TRBV20-1 many CSAREGDRKNTEAFF TGCAGTGCTAGAGAGGGGGACAGAAAGAACACTGAAGCTTTCTTT
NA TRBJ2-5 TRBV12-3/TRBV12-4 NA CASSFHGLGPRTQYF TGTGCCAGCAGTTTCCACGGACTTGGCCCAAGGACCCAGTACTTC
TRBD1 TRBJ2-5 TRBV6-1 NA CASRSTGGRETQYF TGTGCCAGCAGGTCGACAGGGGGGAGGGAGACCCAGTACTTC
NA TRBJ2-3 TRBV5-8 few CASSLVRISTDTQYF TGTGCCAGCAGCTTGGTCCGAATTAGCACAGATACGCAGTATTTT
TRBD2 TRBJ2-3 TRBV5-4 NA CASSLFLAGSTDTQYF TGTGCCAGCAGCTTATTTCTAGCGGGAAGTACAGATACGCAGTATTTT
TRBD1 TRBJ2-3 TRBV20-1 many CSARGQGEILDTQYF TGCAGTGCCCGGGGACAGGGGGAGATACTCGATACGCAGTATTTT
TRBD2 TRBJ2-7 TRBV2 many CASGIPSGGIIHEQYF TGTGCCAGCGGTATACCTAGCGGGGGGATTATACACGAGCAGTACTTC
TRBD2 TRBJ2-5 TRBV29-1 many CSAFSGGETQYF TGCAGCGCCTTCAGCGGGGGAGAGACCCAGTACTTC
TRBD2 TRBJ2-1 TRBV20-1 NA CSARDSSGNYNEQFF TGCAGTGCTAGAGATTCTAGCGGCAACTACAATGAGCAGTTCTTC
NA TRBJ1-6 TRBV9 few CASRSVGDNSPLHF TGTGCCAGCAGGAGCGTGGGGGACAATTCACCCCTCCACTTT
NA TRBJ2-3 TRBV12-3/TRBV12-4 many CASLNRLSTDTQYF TGTGCCAGCTTGAACAGGCTCAGCACAGATACGCAGTATTTT
TRBD2 TRBJ2-3 TRBV20-1 few CSAPRGDTDTQYF TGCAGTGCTCCCCGGGGGGACACAGATACGCAGTATTTT
NA TRBJ2-3 TRBV20-1 many CSVLMGADTQYF TGCAGTGTCCTGATGGGCGCAGATACGCAGTATTTT
NA TRBJ2-2 TRBV18 NA CASSPPWGGTGELFF TGTGCCAGCTCACCACCCTGGGGAGGAACCGGGGAGCTGTTTTTT
TRBD2 TRBJ2-5 TRBV20-1 few CSARASGGARETQYF TGCAGTGCTAGGGCTAGCGGGGGGGCTCGAGAGACCCAGTACTTC
NA TRBJ2-2 TRBV10-3 NA CAIRAGVHGELFF TGTGCCATCAGAGCAGGGGTGCACGGGGAGCTGTTTTTT
NA TRBJ2-1 TRBV20-1 many CSAEEGGFSYNEQFF TGCAGTGCGGAGGAGGGGGGCTTTTCGTACAATGAGCAGTTCTTC
NA TRBJ2-7 TRBV25-1 NA CASTPGEQYF TGTGCCAGCACCCCAGGCGAGCAGTACTTC
NA TRBJ2-4 TRBV14 many CASSQDLSWEQEDIQYF TGTGCCAGCAGCCAAGATTTGAGTTGGGAACAAGAGGACATTCAGTACTTC
NA TRBJ2-3 TRBV12-3/TRBV12-4 NA CASSSKPGTTPDTQYF TGTGCCAGCAGCTCTAAACCCGGGACAACTCCAGATACGCAGTATTTT
NA TRBJ1-6 TRBV6-1 NA CASRFDSSYNSPLHF TGTGCCAGCAGATTCGACAGCTCCTATAATTCACCCCTCCACTTT
NA TRBJ1-5 TRBV28 few CASSPPDGRNQPQHF TGTGCCAGCAGTCCCCCGGACGGGAGAAATCAGCCCCAGCATTTT
NA TRBJ2-7 TRBV5-1 many CASSLTGGPYEQYF TGCGCCAGCAGCTTGACTGGGGGCCCCTACGAGCAGTACTTC
TRBD1 TRBJ2-5 TRBV24-1 NA CATSDQRQGQETQYF TGTGCCACCAGTGACCAGCGACAGGGGCAGGAGACCCAGTACTTC
NA TRBJ1-1 TRBV21-1 NA CASRCVGKAEAFF TGTGCCAGCCGATGTGTCGGAAAAGCCGAAGCTTTCTTT
NA TRBJ2-2 TRBV28 many CASSLKRDLTGELFF TGTGCCAGCAGTTTGAAGAGGGATCTAACCGGGGAGCTGTTTTTT
NA TRBJ2-1 TRBV6-5 many CASSSPFRDSSYNEQFF TGTGCCAGCAGTTCGCCCTTTCGAGACAGCTCCTACAATGAGCAGTTCTTC
TRBD1 TRBJ1-1 TRBV4-2 many CASSRTDRGNTEAFF TGTGCCAGCAGCCGGACTGACAGGGGGAACACTGAAGCTTTCTTT
NA TRBJ2-2 TRBV10-3 NA CAISQEGYGELFF TGTGCCATCAGTCAGGAGGGGTACGGGGAGCTGTTTTTT
NA TRBJ2-6 TRBV6-1 many CATLLDGSGANVLTF TGTGCCACCCTACTCGATGGGTCTGGGGCCAACGTCCTGACTTTC
TRBD1 TRBJ2-1 TRBV10-3 many CAARGGQGTNEQFF TGTGCCGCCCGTGGGGGACAGGGGACGAATGAGCAGTTCTTC
NA TRBJ2-1 TRBV20-1 NA CSARSPGISSYNEQFF TGCAGTGCTAGAAGCCCAGGGATAAGCTCCTACAATGAGCAGTTCTTC
NA TRBJ1-3 TRBV18 few CASSPPDNSGNTIYF TGTGCCAGCTCACCACCGGACAATTCTGGAAACACCATATATTTT
TRBD2 TRBJ2-5 TRBV6-2/TRBV6-3 few CASSYVRGVLQETQYF TGTGCCAGCAGTTACGTGCGGGGGGTCCTACAAGAGACCCAGTACTTC
NA TRBJ2-5 TRBV6-1 many CASKAGRQETQYF TGTGCCAGCAAGGCTGGCAGACAAGAGACCCAGTACTTC
NA TRBJ1-1 TRBV15 few CATSKRENTEAFF TGTGCCACCAGTAAAAGAGAGAACACTGAAGCTTTCTTT
NA TRBJ1-1 TRBV29-1 many CSVGGDGEAFF TGCAGCGTTGGAGGGGACGGTGAAGCTTTCTTT
NA TRBJ2-1 TRBV5-1 many CASTKTHNEQFF TGCGCCAGCACCAAGACACACAATGAGCAGTTCTTC
NA TRBJ2-7 TRBV20-1 many CSARGDTNYEQYF TGCAGTGCTAGAGGGGACACCAACTACGAGCAGTACTTC
NA TRBJ2-1 TRBV5-6 many CASSLQLGGEQFF TGTGCCAGCAGCTTGCAGTTGGGGGGTGAGCAGTTCTTC
TRBD2 TRBJ2-1 TRBV7-6 few CASSPWEGPEQFF TGTGCCAGCAGCCCCTGGGAGGGACCTGAGCAGTTCTTC
NA TRBJ2-1 TRBV5-6 many CASSPLDANEQFF TGTGCCAGCAGCCCCCTGGACGCAAATGAGCAGTTCTTC
NA TRBJ1-4 TRBV11-2 many CASSLGVGEKLFF TGTGCCAGCAGCTTAGGGGTGGGTGAAAAACTGTTTTTT
NA TRBJ2-2 TRBV20-1 few CSARTQSGTGELFF TGCAGTGCTCGGACTCAATCGGGCACCGGGGAGCTGTTTTTT
NA TRBJ2-5 TRBV7-9 few CASVGMGGETQYF TGTGCCAGCGTCGGAATGGGCGGCGAGACCCAGTACTTC
NA TRBJ2-3 TRBV20-1 many CSARPDRTTDTQYF TGCAGTGCTAGGCCAGACAGGACGACAGATACGCAGTATTTT
NA TRBJ2-7 TRBV20-1 NA CSAGVGGDEQYF TGCAGTGCGGGGGTAGGTGGGGACGAGCAGTACTTC
TRBD1 TRBJ1-2 TRBV29-1 many CSVETGAYGYTF TGCAGCGTTGAAACAGGGGCCTATGGCTACACCTTC